The T cell receptor (beta chain) under discussion was sequenced for a study of blood T cell repertoires in COVID-19. Germline-derived CDR1 and CDR2 are MNHNS and SASEGT. V dropped 5 bases and J dropped 4 bases, with 15 bases sitting between them. The CDR3 has 14 amino acids. Participants were placed into cohorts based on the clinical history they reported. Per the authors' pipeline: The authors estimated nucleated cell counts from reference gene primer amplification. Assay: immunoSEQ multiplex PCR; the TCRdb copy retains only in-frame clones and omits some. Clonal size and the V and J genes are those of that table, whereas D and trimming came from the DNA. Of 300,000 to 400,000 clones in the sample, roughly 88% were seen once.

Sequenced sample: PBMCs or T cells enriched from blood (not recorded which). V and J are TRBV6-1 and TRBJ2-7; D may be TRBD1 (5 bases). The origin of this receptor is a man aged 25-45 years who had recovered from COVID-19. This CDR3 reads CASSYGQGSYEQYF. CDR3 bases: TGTGCCAGCAGTTATGGGCAGGGTTCGTACGAGCAGTACTTC.